The 14 T cell receptor beta chains below come from one sample, sequenced in a study of blood T cell repertoires in COVID-19 (dated by TCRdb to about 2020). Libraries were built with the immunoSEQ multiplex PCR assay. TCRdb re-hosts the immuneACCESS table, in-frame sequences only. Its copies lack some clones; in the studies checked, an unresolved V gene accounts for under half of them, and the cause for the rest is not known. The sample table lists around 140,000 clones, approximately 90% of them with a count of one. Of the sample, about an eighth falls within the top ten clones. Material: peripheral blood. The receptor set was obtained from a man aged 18 to 30 with COVID-19, enrolled during active disease.

The chain carries TRBV28 and TRBJ2-1; D not certain. V shed 6 bases and J shed 5 bases, with 17 bases lying between them. The CDR3 length is 15 residues. The germline CDR1 and CDR2 sequences are MDHEN and SYDVKM. This chain's CDR3 is CASSRLQPTHNEQFF. The DNA of the CDR3 is TGTGCCAGCAGCCGACTTCAACCGACTCACAATGAGCAGTTCTTC.

V gene TRBV27 combines with J gene TRBJ2-7; tentatively, D is TRBD2 (6 bases). The V and J ends lost 3 bases and 3 bases respectively, with 12 bases between them. The CDR3 runs to 14 residues. Germline V lookup: CDR1 MNHEY, CDR2 SMNVEV (reference sequence). The CDR3 DNA is TGTGCCAGCAGTTTTGGGAGCGGGCACTACGAGCAGTACTTC. This gives the protein CASSFGSGHYEQYF.

The chain links TRBV19 to TRBJ2-3, with TRBD2 identical over 11 bases. Germline V gene lookup returns CDR1 LNHDA and CDR2 SQIVND (reference sequence). This CDR3 region has 16 residues. V dropped 4 bases and J dropped 0; count of bases not matched to a gene: 3. CDR3 residues: CASSKRLAGSTDTQYF. The CDR3 nucleotides are TGTGCCAGTAGTAAGAGACTAGCGGGGAGCACAGATACGCAGTATTTT.

This sequence joins TRBV7-3 and TRBJ1-5; 8 bases map to TRBD1. The CDR3 spans 18 residues. Germline V gene sequence: CDR1 SGHTA, CDR2 FQGTGA. The junction had 13 bases not matched to a gene; V was cut back by 1 base and J by 5 bases. CDR3 loop: CASSLNEYRQGADQPQHF. CDR3 bases: TGTGCCAGCAGCTTAAATGAATACCGGCAGGGGGCGGATCAGCCCCAGCATTTT.

J is TRBJ1-4 and V is TRBV19; D is undetermined. The germline V gene encodes CDR1 LNHDA and CDR2 SQIVND (reference sequence). The CDR3 is made up of 14 amino acids. V lost 5 bases and J lost 0, with 7 bases in between. CDR3 protein: CASSRDATNEKLFF. For the CDR3, the DNA is TGTGCCAGTAGTCGGGATGCAACTAATGAAAAACTGTTTTTT.

V and J are TRBV10-3 and TRBJ2-7; D unresolved. CDR3 size: 14 residues. Germline CDR1 reads ENHRY; CDR2 reads SYGVKD. Trimming stripped 0 bases from V and 2 bases from J, with 8 bases between. The CDR3 coding sequence is TGTGCCATCAGTGAGTCCGGGTCCACCTACGAGCAGTACTTC. This sequence encodes CAISESGSTYEQYF.

V gene TRBV9 combines with J gene TRBJ2-1, with 9 bases aligning to TRBD2. CDR3 length: 15 residues. The germline V gene has CDR1 SGDLS and CDR2 YYNGEE. V lost 7 bases to trimming and J lost 3 bases; unmatched junction nucleotides: 8. The CDR3: CASALSGSGYNEQFF. CDR3 DNA: TGTGCCAGCGCCCTTAGCGGGAGTGGCTACAATGAGCAGTTCTTC.

J is TRBJ1-4 and V is TRBV20-1; D gene ambiguous. The CDR3 spans 13 residues. Trimming left V 3 bases short and J 4 bases short, with 9 bases between. Germline lookup yields CDR1 DFQATT and CDR2 SNEGSKA (reference sequence). Here the CDR3 reads CSASVQNNEKLFF. In DNA, the CDR3 is TGCAGTGCTAGTGTCCAGAATAATGAAAAACTGTTTTTT.

The rearrangement links TRBV19 to TRBJ2-3; 8 nucleotides line up with TRBD1. The J segment lost 6 bases and the V segment lost 7 bases, leaving 9 bases of the junction unmatched. The CDR3 contains 14 residues. From germline, CDR1 is LNHDA and CDR2 SQIVND (reference sequence). CDR3 in amino acids: CASIPPGGKDTQYF. The CDR3 coding sequence is TGTGCCAGTATCCCACCAGGGGGCAAGGATACGCAGTATTTT.

This clone has just a few counts. This chain joins TRBV2 and TRBJ2-7, with 9 bases matching TRBD1. The germline gives CDR1 SNHLY, CDR2 FYNNEI. The CDR3 covers 15 residues. Unmatched junction bases numbered 6, after V lost 6 bases and J lost 0 bases. CDR3 residues: CASRITGGHSYEQYF. CDR3 nucleotide sequence: TGTGCCAGCAGAATAACAGGGGGCCACTCCTACGAGCAGTACTTC. Complete variable domain (other parts from reference TRBV2 and TRBJ2-7): EPEVTQTPSHQVTQMGQEVILRCVPISNHLYFYWYRQILGQKVEFLVSFYNNEISEKSEIFDDQFSVERPDGSNFTLKIRSTKLEDSAMYFCASRITGGHSYEQYFGPGTRLTVT.

CDR3 bases: TGTGCCAGCCGTCTAGCGGGATATTATAATGAGCAGTTCTTC. Translation: CASRLAGYYNEQFF. The chain recombines TRBV2 with TRBJ2-1; 9 bases are shared with TRBD2. The CDR3 contains 14 residues. The germline gives CDR1 SNHLY, CDR2 FYNNEI. J gave up 7 bases and V 8 bases, and 9 bases lay outside the gene matches.

This clone was observed a few times. The V gene is TRBV5-4, the J gene TRBJ2-5, with D maybe TRBD1 (5 bases). V lost 4 bases, J lost 1 base, and 14 bases lay in between. This CDR3 is 15 amino acids long. Germline values: CDR1 SGHNT, CDR2 YYREEE (reference sequence). The CDR3 coding sequence is TGTGCCAGCAGCCGCGATCCCGACAGCCAAGAGACCCAGTACTTC. Translated, it gives CASSRDPDSQETQYF.

The gene calls are TRBV6-5 and TRBJ1-1, with D possibly being TRBD1 (5 bases). Germline CDR1 and CDR2: MNHEY and SVGAGI. The CDR3 extends over 16 amino acids. V was cut by 0 bases and J by 1 base, with 12 bases left in between. The CDR3 bases are TGTGCCAGCAGTTACTCCCTACGGGGGGGGAACACTGAAGCTTTCTTT. It codes for CASSYSLRGGNTEAFF.

The chain combines TRBV7-2 with TRBJ1-1, with D hard to call. Per the germline V gene, CDR1 is SGHTA and CDR2 is FQGNSA. Trimming took off 3 bases at V and 5 bases at J, with 13 bases between the two ends. The length of the CDR3 is 14 residues. CDR3 in DNA: TGTGCCAGCAGCTTCGGGAGGGCGGGAACTGAAGCTTTCTTT. It specifies CASSFGRAGTEAFF.